This T cell receptor beta chain was sequenced in a study of spatial heterogeneity in lung cancer. As for the study in general: Alpha-chain detections were consistently fewer than beta-chain detections among the sequences. General study findings and limits: Blood showed ubiquitous tumor TCRs more often at resection than at routine follow-up.

The time point was: sample taken at primary tumor resection. Material for sequencing was whole RNA from tumor, nontumor lung or frozen PBMC, left unsorted. The donor group consisted of roughly 70 patients who had untreated, early-stage non-small cell lung cancer. CDR3 length equals 9 residues. Every individual TCR cDNA molecule carried its own unique molecular identifier, which allowed correction of PCR and sequencing errors. A single record per CDR3 protein comes from TCRdb applying MiXCR to the 5' RACE reads. The sample has roughly 25,000 distinct CDR3 sequences, 4% to 6% seen once. This clonotype was picked up many times. Its specificity is not known.

The source was PBMCs, collected at surgery. The V call is TRBV21-1, the J call TRBJ2-7. TRBV21-1 represents a pseudogene. The origin of this receptor is a male donor with early-stage non-small cell lung cancer. The CDR3 DNA follows: TGTGCCGGCTACTACGAGCAGTACTTC. This encodes CAGYYEQYF.